This T cell receptor (beta chain) was found in a study of blood T cell repertoires in COVID-19. In its sample, this clone was seen once. Profiling relied on immunoSEQ multiplex PCR, and the TCRdb table lists in-frame clones only, not all of them. The data contain approximately 280,000 clones, 70% to 90% of them singletons. Per germline, CDR1 LNHDA and CDR2 SQIVND (reference sequence). The CDR3 is 15 residues long. Trimming took 3 bases from V and 5 from J; bases not matched to a gene: 9. The sequenced sample consisted of PBMCs or T cells enriched from blood (not recorded which). The receptor was derived from a woman aged 40 to 50 who had recovered from COVID-19. The chain uses TRBV19 and TRBJ2-5, with 7 bases identical to TRBD1. The CDR3 DNA reads TGTGCCAGTAGTATCCTTTCACAGGGGCTGGAGACCCAGTACTTC. It codes for CASSILSQGLETQYF.